These T cell receptor beta chains were read from a single sample in a study of Graves' ophthalmopathy and Graves' hyperthyroidism. TCRdb ran MiXCR on the multiplex PCR reads and lists one entry per CDR3 protein. The sample has approximately 540,000 distinct CDR3 sequences, roughly 39% seen once. Sample: peripheral blood or thyroid tissue (not recorded which). These receptors were obtained from an adult man with Graves' hyperthyroidism. CDR3s include the opening cysteine and the closing phenylalanine or tryptophan. The order of the fields is clone size, V gene, D gene, CDR3 length, J gene, CDR3 protein, CDR3 DNA. A D gene is named only where the DNA matches it firmly. The size entry is marked missing in some rows and otherwise reads once, few, many or a size class.

size: many
V: TRBV20-1
D: .
length: 16
J: TRBJ2-7
CDR3: CSASRSRGGTEYEQYF
DNA: TGCAGTGCTAGCCGATCAAGGGGGGGGACGGAATACGAGCAGTACTTC

size: .
V: TRBV19
D: .
length: 15
J: TRBJ1-2
CDR3: CASSVGGGRLYGYTF
DNA: TGTGCCAGTAGTGTAGGTGGAGGGCGGCTCTATGGCTACACCTTC

size: many
V: TRBV20-1
D: .
length: 13
J: TRBJ2-7
CDR3: CSASDRRPSEQYF
DNA: TGCAGTGCTAGCGACCGTCGGCCTTCCGAGCAGTACTTC

size: .
V: TRBV7-3
D: .
length: 16
J: TRBJ1-2
CDR3: CASSSSGADTQYGYTF
DNA: TGTGCCAGCAGCTCCTCAGGGGCAGATACGCAGTATGGCTACACCTTC

size: many
V: TRBV24-1
D: .
length: 13
J: TRBJ2-5
CDR3: CATSDFGWETQYF
DNA: TGTGCCACCAGTGATTTTGGCTGGGAGACCCAGTACTTC

size: .
V: TRBV20-1
D: TRBD1
length: 14
J: TRBJ1-1
CDR3: CSASGQGVNTEAFF
DNA: TGCAGTGCTAGTGGACAGGGAGTGAACACTGAAGCTTTCTTT

size: many
V: TRBV5-1
D: .
length: 15
J: TRBJ1-1
CDR3: CASSWGGGSNTEAFF
DNA: TGCGCCAGCAGCTGGGGGGGAGGCAGCAACACTGAAGCTTTCTTT

size: many
V: TRBV7-9
D: TRBD1
length: 16
J: TRBJ1-1
CDR3: CASSSLPGQGNTEAFF
DNA: TGTGCCAGCAGCTCCCTACCTGGACAGGGGAACACTGAAGCTTTCTTT

size: few
V: TRBV28
D: TRBD2
length: 16
J: TRBJ2-5
CDR3: CASSSRLAGWLETQYF
DNA: TGTGCCAGCAGTTCCCGACTAGCGGGATGGTTAGAGACCCAGTACTTC

size: many
V: TRBV24-1
D: .
length: 15
J: TRBJ1-5
CDR3: CATSDSRDITPPQHF
DNA: TGTGCCACCAGTGATTCCAGGGACATTACGCCGCCCCAGCATTTT

size: many
V: TRBV2
D: TRBD1
length: 16
J: TRBJ1-5
CDR3: CASSEYRDSVFRPQHF
DNA: TGTGCCAGCAGTGAGTACCGGGACAGTGTCTTCCGACCCCAGCATTTT

size: .
V: TRBV6-5
D: .
length: 19
J: TRBJ1-4
CDR3: CASSYSKIGLRTTNEKLFF
DNA: TGTGCCAGCAGTTACTCGAAAATCGGGTTGAGAACTACTAATGAAAAACTGTTTTTT

size: few
V: TRBV7-9
D: .
length: 14
J: TRBJ1-1
CDR3: CASSLLRAGTEAFF
DNA: TGTGCCAGCAGCCTCCTCAGGGCCGGGACTGAAGCTTTCTTT

size: many
V: TRBV19
D: TRBD1
length: 15
J: TRBJ1-2
CDR3: CASSTRPGQGDGYTF
DNA: TGTGCCAGTAGCACCAGACCGGGACAGGGGGATGGCTACACCTTC

size: many
V: TRBV2
D: TRBD1
length: 14
J: TRBJ1-4
CDR3: CAIQQGAANEKLFF
DNA: TGTGCCATCCAACAGGGGGCGGCTAATGAAAAACTGTTTTTT

size: many
V: TRBV6-1
D: .
length: 13
J: TRBJ1-1
CDR3: CASSEQTASEAFF
DNA: TGTGCCAGCAGTGAACAGACAGCCTCTGAAGCTTTCTTT

size: .
V: TRBV2
D: .
length: 16
J: TRBJ2-7
CDR3: CATSDRGLATYNEQYF
DNA: TGTGCCACCAGTGATAGAGGACTGGCTACCTACAATGAGCAGTACTTC

size: .
V: TRBV7-2
D: TRBD1
length: 13
J: TRBJ2-7
CDR3: CASTQGQAYEQYF
DNA: TGTGCCAGCACCCAAGGACAGGCCTACGAGCAGTACTTC

size: many
V: TRBV29-1
D: .
length: 14
J: TRBJ2-7
CDR3: CSVAARTSSYEQYF
DNA: TGCAGCGTTGCGGCGAGAACTAGCTCCTACGAGCAGTACTTC

size: many
V: TRBV7-2
D: .
length: 14
J: TRBJ1-2
CDR3: CASSLGGASYGYTF
DNA: TGTGCCAGCAGCTTAGGGGGCGCATCCTATGGCTACACCTTC

size: .
V: TRBV4-1
D: TRBD2
length: 16
J: TRBJ2-1
CDR3: CASSQPGTSGSNEQFF
DNA: TGCGCCAGCAGCCAGCCCGGGACTAGCGGGAGCAATGAGCAGTTCTTC

size: .
V: TRBV28
D: .
length: 15
J: TRBJ1-2
CDR3: CASSLSGSTNYGYTF
DNA: TGTGCCAGCAGTTTATCGGGCAGCACTAACTATGGCTACACCTTC

size: .
V: TRBV12-3/TRBV12-4
D: TRBD1
length: 17
J: TRBJ2-6
CDR3: CASSESRQGAGANVLTF
DNA: TGTGCCAGCAGCGAGTCGAGACAGGGCGCCGGGGCCAACGTCCTGACTTTC

size: many
V: TRBV7-8
D: .
length: 18
J: TRBJ1-5
CDR3: CASSLVPQPGRNNQPQHF
DNA: TGTGCCAGCAGCTTAGTACCTCAACCGGGACGGAACAATCAGCCCCAGCATTTT

size: many
V: TRBV7-9
D: .
length: 17
J: TRBJ2-7
CDR3: CASSLLPSGTDSYEQYF
DNA: TGTGCCAGCAGCTTGTTACCTTCCGGGACCGATTCCTACGAGCAGTACTTC

size: .
V: TRBV25-1
D: .
length: 16
J: TRBJ2-2
CDR3: CASSEDRDWSTGELFF
DNA: TGTGCCAGCAGTGAAGACCGGGACTGGTCCACCGGGGAGCTGTTTTTT

size: many
V: TRBV29-1
D: TRBD1
length: 13
J: TRBJ1-3
CDR3: CSVYRGTGNTIYF
DNA: TGCAGCGTTTACAGGGGGACTGGAAACACCATATATTTT

size: many
V: TRBV20-1
D: TRBD2
length: 15
J: TRBJ2-7
CDR3: CSARDLTSGAYEQYF
DNA: TGCAGTGCTAGAGACCTGACTAGCGGGGCCTACGAGCAGTACTTC

size: few
V: TRBV6-6
D: TRBD2
length: 16
J: TRBJ2-7
CDR3: CATTLAGGPVGYEQYF
DNA: TGTGCCACCACACTAGCGGGGGGGCCGGTCGGCTACGAGCAGTACTTC

size: few
V: TRBV12-3/TRBV12-4
D: .
length: 13
J: TRBJ2-2
CDR3: CASTLGIGGELFF
DNA: TGTGCCAGCACCCTGGGGATCGGCGGGGAGCTGTTTTTT

size: many
V: TRBV29-1
D: .
length: 13
J: TRBJ1-3
CDR3: CSVRRAPGNTIYF
DNA: TGCAGCGTTCGTAGGGCTCCTGGAAACACCATATATTTT

size: many
V: TRBV12-3/TRBV12-4
D: TRBD2
length: 16
J: TRBJ2-5
CDR3: CASSPGLAGGQETQYF
DNA: TGTGCCAGCAGCCCGGGACTAGCGGGGGGCCAAGAGACCCAGTACTTC

size: .
V: TRBV25-1
D: .
length: 15
J: TRBJ1-1
CDR3: CASSESGPLNTEAFF
DNA: TGTGCCAGCAGTGAGTCGGGGCCTCTCAACACTGAAGCTTTCTTT

size: many
V: TRBV7-9
D: .
length: 13
J: TRBJ2-2
CDR3: CASSPPLTGELFF
DNA: TGTGCCAGCAGCCCACCCCTCACCGGGGAGCTGTTTTTT

size: .
V: TRBV7-9
D: .
length: 13
J: TRBJ1-1
CDR3: CASSMSGGTEAFF
DNA: TGTGCCAGCAGCATGTCGGGGGGCACTGAAGCTTTCTTT

size: many
V: TRBV7-2
D: TRBD1
length: 16
J: TRBJ2-2
CDR3: CASRPIDRGRNGELFF
DNA: TGTGCCAGCAGGCCAATAGACAGGGGGCGGAACGGGGAGCTGTTTTTT

size: many
V: TRBV24-1
D: .
length: 14
J: TRBJ1-1
CDR3: CATSAPGINTEAFF
DNA: TGTGCCACCAGTGCCCCAGGGATTAACACTGAAGCTTTCTTT

size: .
V: TRBV25-1
D: .
length: 11
J: TRBJ2-7
CDR3: CASRDNYKQYF
DNA: TGTGCCAGCAGAGATAACTACAAGCAGTACTTC

size: .
V: TRBV12-3/TRBV12-4
D: .
length: 14
J: TRBJ2-7
CDR3: CASSPGQPTGELYF
DNA: TGTGCCAGCAGTCCTGGACAGCCCACCGGGGAGCTGTACTTC

size: .
V: TRBV5-8
D: TRBD2
length: 13
J: TRBJ2-5
CDR3: CVWETSDGETQYF
DNA: TGTGTTTGGGAGACTAGCGATGGAGAGACCCAGTACTTC

size: .
V: TRBV10-3
D: .
length: 13
J: TRBJ2-5
CDR3: CASSDWSGETQYF
DNA: TGTGCCAGCAGTGATTGGTCTGGGGAGACCCAGTACTTC

size: .
V: TRBV10-3
D: .
length: 15
J: TRBJ2-6
CDR3: CAINTGTSGANVLTF
DNA: TGTGCCATCAATACCGGGACCTCTGGGGCCAACGTCCTGACTTTC

size: once
V: TRBV7-8
D: TRBD1
length: 15
J: TRBJ1-2
CDR3: CASSILRDRGDGYTF
DNA: TGTGCCAGCAGCATCCTCCGGGACAGGGGGGATGGCTACACCTTC

size: many
V: TRBV5-4
D: TRBD1
length: 18
J: TRBJ2-7
CDR3: CASSLTGGIGQGAYEQYF
DNA: TGTGCCAGCAGCTTGACTGGGGGGATAGGACAGGGGGCTTACGAGCAGTACTTC

size: .
V: TRBV20-1
D: TRBD2
length: 12
J: TRBJ2-7
CDR3: CSARGGSSEQYF
DNA: TGCAGTGCTAGGGGCGGGAGTAGCGAGCAGTACTTC

size: many
V: TRBV2
D: .
length: 11
J: TRBJ1-1
CDR3: CASSPGVGAFF
DNA: TGTGCCAGCAGCCCTGGAGTGGGAGCTTTCTTT

size: .
V: TRBV2
D: .
length: 16
J: TRBJ1-1
CDR3: CASREGHPALNTEAFF
DNA: TGTGCCAGCAGGGAAGGCCATCCCGCTTTGAACACTGAAGCTTTCTTT

size: .
V: TRBV29-1
D: TRBD1
length: 12
J: TRBJ1-1
CDR3: CSVEQGAVGAFF
DNA: TGCAGCGTAGAACAGGGGGCTGTAGGAGCTTTCTTT

size: many
V: TRBV7-9
D: .
length: 15
J: TRBJ1-1
CDR3: CASSLLAVENTEAFF
DNA: TGTGCCAGCAGCTTACTCGCAGTAGAGAACACTGAAGCTTTCTTT

size: few
V: TRBV10-3
D: .
length: 13
J: TRBJ2-2
CDR3: CASSYEETGELFF
DNA: TGTGCCAGCAGTTACGAGGAAACCGGGGAGCTGTTTTTT

size: .
V: TRBV24-1
D: TRBD2
length: 15
J: TRBJ2-1
CDR3: CATSEPSGALNEQFF
DNA: TGTGCCACCAGTGAACCTAGCGGAGCTCTCAATGAGCAGTTCTTC

size: many
V: TRBV29-1
D: TRBD1
length: 13
J: TRBJ2-7
CDR3: CSVAGTGSYEQYF
DNA: TGCAGCGTTGCCGGGACAGGCTCCTACGAGCAGTACTTC

size: .
V: TRBV14
D: TRBD1
length: 16
J: TRBJ1-4
CDR3: CASRPSGQGENEKLFF
DNA: TGTGCCAGCAGACCATCCGGACAGGGGGAAAATGAAAAACTGTTTTTT